These 8 T cell receptor beta chains were all obtained from the same sample, sequenced in a study of T cells after posttransplantation cyclophosphamide. Clones were sequenced by immunoSEQ multiplex PCR, and TCRdb holds only the in-frame ones, with some missing. The sample contains more than 30,000 clones, none of them singletons. Sequenced sample: PBMCs. Receptors originate from a girl aged 10 to 17 in good health, CMV-negative, and a related stem cell transplant donor.

This clone was picked up many times. The V and J genes are TRBV15 and TRBJ2-1; D is unclear. V was shortened by 1 base and J by 9 bases, with 10 bases between the two germline ends. The germline gives CDR1 LNHNV, CDR2 YYDKDF (reference sequence). The length of the CDR3 is 13 residues. The CDR3 DNA sequence: TGTGCCACCAGCAGAGCCCTATACGGTGAGCAGTTCTTC. It translates to CATSRALYGEQFF. The full variable domain, with the rest looked up from reference TRBV15 and TRBJ2-1, is DAMVIQNPRYQVTQFGKPVTLSCSQTLNHNVMYWYQQKSSQAPKLLFHYYDKDFNNEADTPDNFQSRRPNTSFCFLDIRSPGLGDTAMYLCATSRALYGEQFFGPGTRLTVL.

This clone has ten or more counts. This chain links TRBV19 with TRBJ2-2; 8 bases are shared with TRBD2. The CDR3 contains 17 residues. From germline, CDR1 is LNHDA and CDR2 SQIVND (reference sequence). J gave up 5 bases and V 4 bases, and 12 bases lay outside the gene matches. The CDR3 is CASSNPPGTSITGELFF. The CDR3, as DNA: TGTGCCAGTAGTAACCCCCCCGGGACTAGTATTACCGGGGAGCTGTTTTTT.

This clone was found a few times. The chain combines TRBV9 with TRBJ2-3; D is undetermined. The CDR3 covers 16 residues. The V end lost 0 bases, the J end lost 2 bases, and 13 bases lay between the germline ends. Germline loops: CDR1 SGDLS, CDR2 YYNGEE. The CDR3, as DNA: TGTGCCAGCAGCGTAGGTCCACGGGTGGACACAGATACGCAGTATTTT. This sequence encodes CASSVGPRVDTDTQYF.

This clone appeared many times. This chain uses TRBV19 with TRBJ2-4; D might be TRBD1 (6 bases). V was shortened by 0 bases and J by 0 bases, with 15 bases between the two germline ends. The CDR3 totals 18 residues. Looked up from germline, CDR1 is LNHDA and CDR2 is SQIVND (reference sequence). The CDR3 region has the DNA TGTGCCAGTAGTATAGATGAGAGTCAGGGGATAGCCAAAAACATTCAGTACTTC. It encodes CASSIDESQGIAKNIQYF.

This clone has ten or more counts. The J gene is TRBJ1-5, the V gene TRBV5-5; D unclear. Per the germline V gene, CDR1 is SGHKS and CDR2 is YYEKEE (reference sequence). The CDR3 has 14 amino acids. The V gene lost 4 bases and the J gene lost 3 bases, with 11 bases spanning the gap. CDR3 in amino acids: CASSLREINQPQHF. The CDR3 DNA sequence: TGTGCCAGCAGCCTCCGGGAGATCAATCAGCCCCAGCATTTT.

The V and J genes are TRBV27 and TRBJ1-2; D remains unclear. The V end lost 3 bases, the J end lost 2 bases, and 7 bases lay between the germline ends. The CDR3 totals 13 residues. CDR1 is MNHEY and CDR2 is SMNVEV in the germline V gene (reference sequence). For the CDR3, the DNA is TGTGCCAGCAGTTTCCGAGGAAACTATGGCTACACCTTC. Its translation is CASSFRGNYGYTF.

In this sample, this clone turned up many times. This chain joins TRBV19 and TRBJ1-3; D possibly corresponds to TRBD1 (5 bases). The CDR3 is made up of 16 amino acids. The germline CDR1 and CDR2 sequences are LNHDA and SQIVND (reference sequence). V was pared by 5 bases and J by 0 bases, with 14 bases between. The DNA of the CDR3 is TGTGCCAGTAGTCCGGGACTAAGAAGCTCTGGAAACACCATATATTTT. It yields the protein CASSPGLRSSGNTIYF.

This clone was detected many times. The chain employs TRBV7-2 and TRBJ1-1, with 7 nucleotides matching TRBD1. Germline CDR1 is SGHTA and CDR2 is FQGNSA. The V gene end was trimmed by 5 bases and the J gene end by 2 bases; junction bases not matched to a gene: 8. This CDR3 spans 15 amino acids. The CDR3 bases are TGTGCCAGCAGCCAGACCGGGACAGACAACACTGAAGCTTTCTTT. Encoded protein: CASSQTGTDNTEAFF.